What follows is one T cell receptor (beta chain) and its context. Its antigen is currently unknown. cDNA libraries for TCR beta contained unique molecular identifiers. TCRdb reanalysed the PCR reads using MiXCR and keeps one entry per CDR3 protein. The sample records roughly 570,000 distinct CDR3 sequences, approximately 31% being singletons. The record originates from a study of post-analysis software for immune sequencing data. Germline V gene sequence: CDR1 DFQATT, CDR2 SNEGSKA (reference sequence). After removal of 4 bases from V and 14 bases from J, the junction contained 14 bases not matched to a gene. The CDR3 is 15 amino acids. Study outcomes and limitations: Significantly lower normalized Chao1 diversity was seen in multiple sclerosis patients than in controls. Several TRBV segments (TRBV5-6, TRBV5-1 and TRBV20-1 among them) occurred more frequently in patients than in controls. Samples made in the same batch grouped tightly together by F measure.

Sequencing input: blood. The TCR comes from a girl under 18 with multiple sclerosis. The chain is built from TRBV20-1 and TRBJ2-4; 13 bases line up with TRBD2. CDR3 bases: TGCAGTGCTACCCGACTAGCGGGGGGCCTGTGGACCAAGTACTTC. Protein sequence: CSATRLAGGLWTKYF.